What follows are 31 T cell receptor beta chains derived from one specimen sequenced in a study of response to subunit inactivated influenza vaccine. TCRdb ran MiXCR on the RT-PCR reads and lists one entry per CDR3 protein. The sample has about 610,000 distinct CDR3 sequences, 13% to 15% seen once. This specimen was PBMCs from blood, taken roughly 13 days after vaccination. The receptor set was obtained from a man aged 45-65 years who received an inactivated influenza vaccine.

The genes are TRBV2 and TRBJ1-5; D gene unclear. Germline assignment: CDR1 SNHLY and CDR2 FYNNEI. The CDR3 is 14 residues long. V was pared by 6 bases and J by 3 bases, with 12 bases between. CDR3 nucleotide sequence: TGTGCCAGCAGCACCGGACGGCACAATCAGCCCCAGCATTTT. This gives the protein CASSTGRHNQPQHF. Complete variable domain (other parts from reference TRBV2 and TRBJ1-5): EPEVTQTPSHQVTQMGQEVILRCVPISNHLYFYWYRQILGQKVEFLVSFYNNEISEKSEIFDDQFSVERPDGSNFTLKIRSTKLEDSAMYFCASSTGRHNQPQHFGDGTRLSIL.

Only a few counts were recorded for this clonotype. The chain has TRBV5-1 and TRBJ2-5, with 7 bases fitting TRBD1. Per germline, CDR1 SGHRS and CDR2 YFSETQ. The CDR3 spans 14 residues. Germline trimming cut 4 bases from V and 5 bases from J; bases unmatched to any gene: 8. This CDR3 reads CASSEQGNGETQYF. The CDR3 nucleotides read TGCGCCAGCAGCGAACAGGGGAATGGGGAGACCCAGTACTTC.

The chain is built from TRBV5-6 and TRBJ2-1; 7 nucleotides agree with TRBD2. There are 17 residues in the CDR3. V gave up 1 base and J gave up 6 bases; unmatched junction bases: 13. Looked up from germline, CDR1 is SGHDT and CDR2 is YYEEEE. DNA for the CDR3: TGTGCCAGCAGCTTGTTGCCGCCTAGCGGTTTCATCAATGAGCAGTTCTTC. It translates to CASSLLPPSGFINEQFF.

This clonotype has only a few counts. The chain couples TRBV5-1 to TRBJ1-2, with D unresolved. This CDR3 has 14 residues. Trimming removed 0 bases at V and 2 bases at J, with 8 bases between. The germline V gene encodes CDR1 SGHRS and CDR2 YFSETQ. CDR3 sequence: CASSLGSDNYGYTF. DNA of the CDR3: TGCGCCAGCAGCTTGGGCTCAGACAACTATGGCTACACCTTC.

A few counts support this clonotype. The chain couples TRBV28 to TRBJ2-3; D is ambiguous. The CDR3 totals 15 residues. The germline V and J ends were trimmed by 4 bases and 0 bases, with 11 bases remaining between them. Germline CDR1 MDHEN, CDR2 SYDVKM. The CDR3 loop reads CASSSVELSTDTQYF. The CDR3 DNA reads TGTGCCAGCAGTTCAGTTGAACTTAGCACAGATACGCAGTATTTT.

V and J are TRBV21-1 and TRBJ2-1; the table's D call, TRBD2, has no DNA check behind it. TRBV21-1 counts as a pseudogene. The CDR3 has 19 residues. As DNA, the CDR3 is TGTGCCAGCAGCCCCCAGCTCGGACTAGCGGGAGGGTCCTACAATGAGCAGTTCTTC. This encodes CASSPQLGLAGGSYNEQFF.

A few counts support this clonotype. The V gene is TRBV7-2, the J gene TRBJ1-1, with TRBD1 matching over 9 bases. The CDR3 totals 15 residues. V gave up 0 bases and J gave up 6 bases; unmatched junction bases: 5. Looked up from germline, CDR1 is SGHTA and CDR2 is FQGNSA. This CDR3 reads CASSLAPGQGSEAFF. CDR3 in DNA: TGTGCCAGCAGCTTAGCTCCGGGACAGGGCTCTGAAGCTTTCTTT.

In this sample, this clonotype turned up a few times. The chain uses TRBV7-2 and TRBJ1-5; TRBD1 might be the D (6 bases). V dropped 4 bases and J dropped 8 bases, with 15 bases sitting between them. Germline CDR1 reads SGHTA; CDR2 reads FQGNSA. The CDR3 spans 14 residues. CDR3 residues: CASSSTGVGEPQHF. The CDR3 bases are TGTGCCAGCAGCTCGACAGGCGTCGGGGAGCCCCAGCATTTT.

The chain carries TRBV20-1 and TRBJ1-4, with D unresolved. Germline V lookup: CDR1 DFQATT, CDR2 SNEGSKA (reference sequence). V was trimmed by 0 bases and J by 7 bases, leaving 15 bases between them. There are 15 residues in the CDR3. The CDR3 region has the DNA TGCAGTGCTAGAGATCTAAAGGACTGGGCTGAAAAACTGTTTTTT. Its translation is CSARDLKDWAEKLFF.

The J gene is TRBJ2-7, the V gene TRBV12-3 or TRBV12-4; the match to TRBD2 covers 11 bases. The CDR3 is 17 amino acids. Trimming took 3 bases from V and 5 from J; bases not matched to a gene: 12. The CDR3 DNA reads TGTGCCAGCAGTTTTGACGCGCCGGGACTAGCGGTCCACGAGCAGTACTTC. This translates into CASSFDAPGLAVHEQYF.

The gene calls are TRBV28 and TRBJ1-2; tentatively, D is TRBD1 (5 bases). The V gene's germline CDR1 is MDHEN and CDR2 SYDVKM. This CDR3 region has 15 residues. V lost 3 bases and J lost 2, with 13 bases in between. CDR3 loop: CASSLSGRKNYGYTF. The DNA of the CDR3 is TGTGCCAGCAGTTTGTCGGGGCGTAAGAACTATGGCTACACCTTC.

This clonotype was detected only a few times. The gene calls are TRBV6-2 or TRBV6-3 and TRBJ1-2; a weak D match, TRBD1 (5 bases). The CDR3 runs 15 residues. V lost 6 bases and J lost 4, with 18 bases in between. Germline-derived CDR1 and CDR2 are MNHEY and SVGEGT. Here the CDR3 reads CASSFDSRLRYGYTF. DNA for the CDR3: TGTGCCAGCAGCTTCGACAGCCGACTTCGCTATGGCTACACCTTC.

This clonotype was observed at least ten times. This chain joins TRBV6-5 and TRBJ1-1, with D tentatively TRBD1 (6 bases). There are 18 residues in the CDR3. Germline CDR1 is MNHEY and CDR2 is SVGAGI. The V end was cut by 0 bases, the J end by 1 base, with 18 bases between. CDR3 sequence reads: CASSYSPGQKGENTEAFF. The CDR3 nucleotides are TGTGCCAGCAGTTACTCGCCGGGACAAAAGGGGGAGAACACTGAAGCTTTCTTT.

This chain links TRBV5-6 with TRBJ2-3; D is undetermined. Germline loops: CDR1 SGHDT, CDR2 YYEEEE. This CDR3 has 15 residues. Trimming left V 4 bases short and J 4 bases short, with 16 bases between. CDR3 in DNA: TGTGCCAGCAGCACTCCCTCCGGTGAGGCAGATACGCAGTATTTT. Translating gives CASSTPSGEADTQYF.

This clonotype was seen many times. This chain uses TRBV12-3 or TRBV12-4 with TRBJ2-5, with a tentative D call TRBD2 (5 bases). Deletions cut 7 bases from V and 0 bases from J, with 21 bases between. CDR3 length: 17 residues. The CDR3 DNA reads as TGTGCCAGCACCTCCGGACGAGGGTGGGCCTACCAAGAGACCCAGTACTTC. Translation gives CASTSGRGWAYQETQYF.

The chain recombines TRBV5-4 with TRBJ1-6; D is ambiguous. Germline V gives CDR1 SGHNT, CDR2 YYREEE (reference sequence). The CDR3 spans 15 residues. V lost 0 bases to trimming and J lost 5 bases, with 9 bases between them. The CDR3 is CASSLDALNNSPLHF. In nucleotides, the CDR3 is TGTGCCAGCAGCTTGGACGCACTTAATAATTCACCCCTCCACTTT.

This clonotype has only a few counts. The chain's CDR3 is CASSPGSSGNTIYF. For the CDR3, the DNA is TGTGCCAGCAGCCCAGGGTCGAGTGGAAACACCATATATTTT. The J gene is TRBJ1-3, the V gene TRBV12-3 or TRBV12-4; tentatively, D is TRBD1 (5 bases). V lost 6 bases and J 3 bases, leaving 12 bases between the germline ends. This CDR3 comprises 14 residues.

V is TRBV6-5 and J is TRBJ2-3; tentatively, D is TRBD2 (6 bases). Germline V gene data show CDR1 as MNHEY and CDR2 as SVGAGI. The length of the CDR3 is 17 residues. Trimming left V 4 bases short and J 0 bases short, with 17 bases between. The CDR3 nucleotides read TGTGCCAGCAGTTCTTTACTTGGCGGGAAAAGCACAGATACGCAGTATTTT. Translation gives CASSSLLGGKSTDTQYF.

This clonotype came up many times. V gene TRBV29-1 combines with J gene TRBJ2-1; perhaps TRBD1 as D (7 bases). The V gene lost 3 bases and the J gene lost 7 bases, with 13 bases spanning the gap. The CDR3 extends over 13 amino acids. Germline values: CDR1 SQVTM, CDR2 ANQGSEA. The CDR3 DNA is TGCAGCGTTGATACAGGGGAGGCGAATGAGCAGTTCTTC. Encoded protein: CSVDTGEANEQFF.

This clonotype was counted only a few times. The chain employs TRBV25-1 and TRBJ2-5; the D gene is possibly TRBD2 (6 bases). CDR1 is MGHDK and CDR2 is SYGVNS in the germline V gene. CDR3 size: 17 residues. The V gene lost 2 bases and the J gene lost 4 bases, with 20 bases spanning the gap. The CDR3 spells CASSEIRLAMGGETQYF. DNA of the CDR3: TGTGCCAGCAGTGAAATCAGGCTAGCGATGGGGGGAGAGACCCAGTACTTC.

There are a few counts of this clonotype. V usage is TRBV20-1 and J usage is TRBJ2-3, with a possible D match to TRBD1 (6 bases). The germline V gene encodes CDR1 DFQATT and CDR2 SNEGSKA (reference sequence). The CDR3 is 15 residues long. Trimming removed 6 bases at V and 6 bases at J, with 22 bases between. CDR3 in DNA: TGCAGTGCCACCCGGAATGGGGGCGATCCCGATACGCAGTATTTT. This gives the protein CSATRNGGDPDTQYF.

The J gene is TRBJ1-2, the V gene TRBV5-1; no firm D call. V was cut by 2 bases and J by 6 bases, with 11 bases left in between. This CDR3 is built from 13 residues. The germline CDR1 and CDR2 sequences are SGHRS and YFSETQ. CDR3: CASSFVLQDGYTF. CDR3 sequence (DNA): TGCGCCAGCAGCTTCGTTTTGCAAGATGGCTACACCTTC.

This clonotype was seen more than once but under ten times. V is TRBV5-1 and J is TRBJ1-5; 10 nucleotides align to TRBD1. Per the germline V gene, CDR1 is SGHRS and CDR2 is YFSETQ. The CDR3 covers 16 residues. J lost 1 base, V lost 9 bases, and 10 bases had no gene match. The CDR3 coding sequence is TGCGCCAACGGACAGGGGGACACTTCGAGCAATCAGCCCCAGCATTTT. This encodes CANGQGDTSSNQPQHF. Full variable domain (remainder filled in from reference TRBV5-1 and TRBJ1-5): KAGVTQTPRYLIKTRGQQVTLSCSPISGHRSVSWYQQTPGQGLQFLFEYFSETQRNKGNFPGRFSGRQFSNSRSEMNVSTLELGDSALYLCANGQGDTSSNQPQHFGDGTRLSIL.

V usage is TRBV6-2 or TRBV6-3 and J usage is TRBJ2-7; D is tentatively TRBD1 or TRBD2 (5 bases each). This CDR3 region has 15 residues. With 1 base removed from V and 3 bases from J, the gap between germline ends came to 13 bases. Per the germline V gene, CDR1 is MNHEY and CDR2 is SVGEGT. CDR3 sequence reads: CASSYFSGDVYEQYF. The CDR3, as DNA: TGTGCCAGCAGTTACTTTAGTGGGGACGTCTACGAGCAGTACTTC.

The chain recombines TRBV20-1 with TRBJ2-7; TRBD2 agrees at 9 bases. The ends lost 3 bases at V and 0 bases at J; junction bases unmatched: 6. The CDR3 has 15 amino acids. Germline CDR1 DFQATT, CDR2 SNEGSKA (reference sequence). This CDR3 reads CSASGASGTSYEQYF. DNA for the CDR3: TGCAGTGCTAGCGGGGCTAGCGGGACCTCCTACGAGCAGTACTTC.

V gene TRBV4-2 combines with J gene TRBJ1-6; 7 bases line up with TRBD1. CDR1 is LGHNA, CDR2 YNFKEQ, per germline. There are 14 residues in the CDR3. V shed 1 base and J 8 bases; nucleotides not matched to a gene: 2. The CDR3 coding sequence is TGTGCCAGCAGCCAAGTTGACAGGGATTCACCCCTCCACTTT. Its translation: CASSQVDRDSPLHF.

This clonotype has more than one count but fewer than ten. The chain is built from TRBV30 and TRBJ2-1; perhaps D is TRBD1 or TRBD2 (5 bases each). V was pared by 5 bases and J by 6 bases, with 14 bases between. The germline V gene has CDR1 GTSNPN and CDR2 SVGIG (reference sequence). This CDR3 is 13 amino acids long. CDR3 in DNA: TGTGCCTGGGGGAGAACTGACAGCAATGAGCAGTTCTTC. Translated: CAWGRTDSNEQFF.

This chain connects TRBV6-5 to TRBJ1-1; D might be TRBD1 (5 bases). Per the germline V gene, CDR1 is MNHEY and CDR2 is SVGAGI. CDR3 length equals 12 residues. V was trimmed by 8 bases and J by 10 bases, leaving 17 bases between them. CDR3 DNA sequence: TGTGCCAGCGTGGGAGAGGCAAGGGGAGCTTTCTTT. Translating gives CASVGEARGAFF.

The chain uses TRBV11-3 and TRBJ2-5; 7 bases agree with TRBD2. The V gene's germline CDR1 is SGHNT and CDR2 YENEEA. J lost 7 bases, V lost 1 base, and 9 bases had no gene match. The CDR3 covers 15 residues. The CDR3 here is CASSLAAGLDPTQYF. The CDR3 DNA reads as TGTGCCAGCAGCTTAGCTGCAGGACTAGACCCGACCCAGTACTTC.

This clonotype was seen more than once but under ten times. This may be a read error: a much more frequent sequence differs by one nucleotide. V is TRBV7-3 and J is TRBJ2-7; no firm D call. Trimming took off 2 bases at V and 2 bases at J, with 7 bases between the two ends. Germline lookup yields CDR1 SGHTA and CDR2 FQGTGA. The CDR3 extends over 13 amino acids. The CDR3 DNA reads TGTGCCAGCAGCTTAGCGGAAGCCTACGAGCAGTACTTC. Protein sequence: CASSLAEAYEQYF.

V and J are TRBV12-3 or TRBV12-4 and TRBJ2-4, with no clear D. The CDR3 length is 13 residues. Trimming left V 6 bases short and J 3 bases short, with 9 bases between. CDR3 protein: CASSAVGKNIQYF. CDR3 DNA sequence: TGTGCCAGCAGCGCAGTAGGCAAAAACATTCAGTACTTC.